This T cell receptor (beta chain) was sequenced during a study of identical twins. Study-level points and caveats: The study found excess low generation probability among twin-shared out-of-frame alpha sequences.

Germline loops: CDR1 MDHEN, CDR2 SYDVKM. Trimming cost V 4 bases and J 2 bases; bases outside gene matches: 8. The CDR3 runs 16 residues. Regarding this clonotype: Antigen specificity is unknown.

MiXCR, applied by TCRdb to the 5' RACE reads, yields one record per CDR3 protein. Of approximately 690,000 distinct CDR3 sequences in the sample, 5.5% to 6.5% are singletons; the top ten hold around 1.9%. The sequenced material came from naive T cells sorted from blood. The origin of this receptor is a man younger than 35 in good health. The chain carries TRBV28 and TRBJ2-3; 8 positions match TRBD2. Here the CDR3 reads CASSSGGRGVTDTQYF. In nucleotides, the CDR3 is TGTGCCAGCAGTTCGGGAGGGAGGGGGGTCACAGATACGCAGTATTTT.